Reported below is one TCR beta chain. Its specificity is not known. The table came from immunoSEQ multiplex PCR; TCRdb's copy has only in-frame clones and leaves some out. The profile shows 150,000 to 200,000 clones, 85% to 95% of them singletons. The sample is drawn from a study of T cell responses to AZD1222 COVID-19 vaccine. Notes on the study in general: Reports indicate that nearly half of spike-specific TCRs are directed at unmutated variant regions.

The V end lost 0 bases, the J end lost 4 bases, and 11 bases lay between the germline ends. This CDR3 is built from 14 residues. Germline CDR1 SGHRS, CDR2 YFSETQ. Material: peripheral blood, obtained 28 days after the second dose of the MenACWY control vaccine. This chain links TRBV5-1 with TRBJ2-7, with D perhaps given as TRBD1 or TRBD2 (5 bases each). This receptor was obtained from an adult who received the MenACWY meningococcal vaccine as a control. CDR3 sequence (DNA): TGCGCCAGCAGCTTGGAGGGCAGGGAGTACGAGCAGTACTTC. Protein: CASSLEGREYEQYF. Complete variable domain (other parts from reference TRBV5-1 and TRBJ2-7): KAGVTQTPRYLIKTRGQQVTLSCSPISGHRSVSWYQQTPGQGLQFLFEYFSETQRNKGNFPGRFSGRQFSNSRSEMNVSTLELGDSALYLCASSLEGREYEQYFGPGTRLTVT.